This T cell receptor beta chain derives from a study of brain T cells in children with intractable seizures (TCRdb year 2021). Some background on the complete study: Resected brain tissue from about 50 pediatric epilepsy surgery cases was initially screened for immune gene transcripts with a NanoString immunology panel. Among the roughly 12 selected surgery cases, eight also had pre-surgery blood sequenced, leaving four with brain tissue only.

Turning to this clone: Which antigen it targets is not known. One base away there is no much larger clone; base qualities are not given.

The immunoSEQ assay was applied to genomic DNA to generate the TCR beta chain sequences. Per the original workflow: Any CDR3 sequence that did not begin with the conserved framework cysteine at position 104 was removed by hand. To get clonality, the normalized Shannon's Diversity Index was subtracted from one, giving values from 0 (maximal diversity) to 1 (oligoclonal). Chi-squared comparison-of-proportions tests assessed whether the same CDR3 differed in frequency between samples, such as brain versus blood. Public clonotypes were identified through searches of immuneACCESS, and similarity to known antiviral clonotypes was evaluated with the VDJdb browser. TCRdb obtained this table from immuneACCESS and retained in-frame rearrangements with V and J assigned. These tables miss some clones; where compared with another copy, unresolved V genes account for less than half of the shortfall, and the remainder is unexplained. V and J calls and clone size are those listed in that table; D and trimming were worked out from the DNA. The sample records 340,000 or so clones, 93% of which are singletons. The top ten constitute roughly 6% of the sample.

CDR3 length: 15 amino acids, cysteine to phenylalanine. The sequence is cut down to CDR3 DNA, 45 bases in frame from base 1. V lost 3 bases and J lost 4 bases, and the count of bases not matched to a germline gene is 8. According to the germline V gene, CDR1 reads SGHRS and CDR2 reads YFSETQ. What the research found in general, with its limitations: Viral specificity was inferred solely from CDR3 sequence similarity, and the HCMV serostatus of the patients was not known. Because pre- and post-surgery blood were sequenced to different depths, clones absent from the pre-surgery sample may reflect undersampling.

The sample's time point label, in plain terms: blood from clinic visit 5 months post-surgery; TSC patient then seizure free. The surgery cases showing the highest brain T cell transcript signatures were chosen for TCR beta chain sequencing of brain tissue and, when available, of blood. Before surgery, patients had received at least one anti-epileptic drug. TCR-sequenced patients were children with drug-resistant epilepsy due to tuberous sclerosis complex, focal cortical dysplasia, Rasmussen encephalitis or hemimegalencephaly. The Monarch genomic DNA purification kit was used to extract bulk genomic DNA from unsorted brain tissue and from whole blood.

This clonotype originated in a boy under two years old with tuberous sclerosis and intractable seizures. Sequenced material: peripheral blood, taken roughly 5 months after surgery. The sequence links TRBV5-1 to TRBJ2-7; TRBD2 lines up with 9 middle nucleotides. The nucleotide sequence is given as TGCGCCAGCAGCTACTATAGCGGGAGTGGATACGAGCAGTACTTC. This gives the protein CASSYYSGSGYEQYF.